Following are 29 T cell receptor beta chains from one sample sequenced in a study of T cells and Merkel cell carcinoma outcomes. Some clones are missing from TCRdb's copy, which holds only in-frame ones; the method was immunoSEQ multiplex PCR. The data hold 9,500 to 15,000 clones, with around 95% observed a single time. Sequencing was carried out using tumor tissue from Merkel cell carcinoma. Source of these receptors: a human donor with Merkel cell carcinoma.

V and J are TRBV30 and TRBJ2-5; 12 bases align to TRBD2. CDR1 is GTSNPN and CDR2 is SVGIG in the germline V gene (reference sequence). The CDR3 spans 20 residues. V was clipped by 0 bases and J by 4 bases; unmatched bases: 18. The CDR3 DNA is TGTGCCTGGAGTGTATTAGGGTTAGGGGCTAGCGGGAGGGCACGAGAGACCCAGTACTTC. It encodes CAWSVLGLGASGRARETQYF.

This chain uses TRBV10-3 with TRBJ2-1; TRBD1 matches at 8 bases. Germline assignment: CDR1 ENHRY and CDR2 SYGVKD. The CDR3 consists of 14 residues. With V trimmed by 3 bases and J by 5 bases, 3 bases remained unmatched. CDR3 in amino acids: CAISDAGGHNEQFF. The CDR3, as DNA: TGTGCCATCAGTGACGCAGGGGGCCACAATGAGCAGTTCTTC.

The chain has TRBV30 and TRBJ2-2, with 15 bases that match TRBD2. Looked up from germline, CDR1 is GTSNPN and CDR2 is SVGIG (reference sequence). The CDR3 runs to 17 residues. The V and J ends lost 1 base and 7 bases, in that order; junction bases with no gene match: 7. CDR3 in amino acids: CAWSGRTSGRAVGELFF. The CDR3 DNA sequence: TGTGCCTGGAGTGGAAGGACTAGCGGGAGGGCCGTCGGGGAGCTGTTTTTT.

The V call is TRBV6-1, the J call TRBJ1-1; no reliable D call. The V end was cut by 4 bases, the J end by 7 bases, with 7 bases between. Germline V gene lookup returns CDR1 MNHNS and CDR2 SASEGT. This CDR3 contains 11 residues. CDR3 nucleotides: TGTGCCAGCAGTGCACCTAGTGAAGCTTTCTTT. It yields the protein CASSAPSEAFF.

The chain couples TRBV6-1 to TRBJ1-4; D gene unclear. There are 14 residues in the CDR3. Trimming pared 2 bases from V and 7 bases from J, leaving 11 bases between. Germline CDR1 reads MNHNS; CDR2 reads SASEGT. The DNA of the CDR3 is TGTGCCAGCAGTGAAACGGTGATGGGTGAAAAACTGTTTTTT. It is translated as CASSETVMGEKLFF.

This chain joins TRBV7-2 and TRBJ2-7; D uncertain. Germline CDR1 reads SGHTA; CDR2 reads FQGNSA. Trimming removed 2 bases at V and 0 bases at J, with 8 bases between. CDR3 length: 14 amino acids. CDR3 in amino acids: CASSLYLGSYEQYF. The DNA for the CDR3 is TGTGCCAGCAGCTTATATCTAGGCTCCTACGAGCAGTACTTC.

DNA for the CDR3: TGTGCCAGCAGCCGAAAGGGGGTCAATCAGCCCCAGCATTTT. Encoded protein: CASSRKGVNQPQHF. J is TRBJ1-5 and V is TRBV7-9; possibly TRBD1 for D (6 bases). Germline loops: CDR1 SEHNR, CDR2 FQNEAQ (reference sequence). The CDR3 has 14 residues. V was pared by 5 bases and J by 3 bases, with 11 bases between.

This chain uses TRBV18 with TRBJ2-5, with D maybe TRBD2 (5 bases). Trimming took off 0 bases at V and 12 bases at J, with 14 bases between the two ends. The germline gives CDR1 KGHSH, CDR2 LQKENI. The CDR3 runs to 13 residues. The CDR3 DNA reads as TGTGCCAGCTCACCACCGGGAGTCGGAGTGGAGTACTTC. Translating gives CASSPPGVGVEYF.

This chain uses TRBV2 with TRBJ1-4; D not resolved. This CDR3 has 13 residues. The germline V gene encodes CDR1 SNHLY and CDR2 FYNNEI. Deletions cut 10 bases from V and 2 bases from J, with 11 bases between. The CDR3 loop reads CATPGSTNEKLFF. DNA for the CDR3: TGTGCCACCCCGGGCAGCACTAATGAAAAACTGTTTTTT.

This clone appeared once. The V gene is TRBV4-2, the J gene TRBJ2-7; D not resolved. Germline V gives CDR1 LGHNA, CDR2 YNFKEQ. Trimming shortened V by 2 bases and J by 5 bases, and 13 bases separated the two germline ends. This CDR3 has 14 amino acids. The CDR3 is CASSQTTSKDEQYF. The CDR3 nucleotides read TGTGCCAGCAGCCAAACGACCTCAAAGGACGAGCAGTACTTC.

The rearrangement links TRBV9 to TRBJ2-3; a possible D gene is TRBD2 (6 bases). This CDR3 has 16 amino acids. CDR1 is SGDLS and CDR2 is YYNGEE in the germline V gene. The germline V and J ends were trimmed by 0 bases and 4 bases, with 15 bases remaining between them. This chain's CDR3 is CASSVAPRRAPDTQYF. DNA of the CDR3: TGTGCCAGCAGCGTAGCGCCCCGGAGGGCCCCAGATACGCAGTATTTT.

The V and J genes are TRBV29-1 and TRBJ1-2, with D perhaps TRBD1 (5 bases). V lost 4 bases and J 8 bases, leaving 14 bases between the germline ends. There are 12 residues in the CDR3. Germline-derived CDR1 and CDR2 are SQVTM and ANQGSEA. In DNA, the CDR3 is TGCAGCGTTGCGGCCAGGGTTCAAGGCTACACCTTC. This codes for CSVAARVQGYTF.

The rearrangement joins TRBV30 to TRBJ1-4; D gene ambiguous. This CDR3 comprises 13 residues. Germline V CDR1 and CDR2: GTSNPN, SVGIG (reference sequence). Trimming removed 2 bases from V and 5 bases from J, with 9 bases in between. CDR3 DNA sequence: TGTGCCTGGAGTCACTCGCCAAATGAAAAACTGTTTTTT. Residues: CAWSHSPNEKLFF.

The chain carries TRBV19 and TRBJ2-7; a possible D gene is TRBD1 (6 bases). Germline lookup yields CDR1 LNHDA and CDR2 SQIVND (reference sequence). The CDR3 is 15 amino acids. V was cut by 1 base and J by 2 bases, with 12 bases left in between. Here the CDR3 reads CASSIVWDIAYEQYF. The CDR3 coding sequence is TGTGCCAGTAGTATAGTGTGGGACATAGCCTACGAGCAGTACTTC.

This chain links TRBV10-3 with TRBJ2-2, with a weak D call TRBD1 (6 bases). The CDR3 has 14 amino acids. The V gene lost 10 bases and the J gene lost 0 bases, with 12 bases spanning the gap. Germline V gives CDR1 ENHRY, CDR2 SYGVKD. CDR3 sequence: CATAGQTNTGELFF. The CDR3 DNA reads TGTGCCACCGCCGGACAGACGAACACCGGGGAGCTGTTTTTT.

V gene TRBV30 combines with J gene TRBJ1-2; the D gene is possibly TRBD1 (5 bases). V was clipped by 0 bases and J by 10 bases, with 12 bases between them. This CDR3 spans 12 amino acids. The V gene's germline CDR1 is GTSNPN and CDR2 SVGIG (reference sequence). The DNA of the CDR3 is TGTGCCTGGAGTGTGACAGTTCAATCCTACACCTTC. Encoded protein: CAWSVTVQSYTF.

V and J are TRBV15 and TRBJ2-1; 10 bases line up with TRBD1. The CDR3 contains 15 residues. Germline V lookup: CDR1 LNHNV, CDR2 YYDKDF (reference sequence). J gave up 7 bases and V 1 base, and 4 bases lay outside the gene matches. This CDR3 reads CATSRVRQGANEQFF. The DNA for the CDR3 is TGTGCCACCAGCAGAGTCCGACAGGGGGCGAATGAGCAGTTCTTC.

The gene calls are TRBV6-1 and TRBJ1-5; tentatively, D is TRBD1 (5 bases). CDR3 length: 13 amino acids. Trimming took off 6 bases at V and 0 bases at J, with 6 bases between the two ends. CDR1 and CDR2 from the germline V gene are MNHNS and SASEGT. CDR3 nucleotides: TGTGCCAGCAGGACAGCTAGCAATCAGCCCCAGCATTTT. It is translated as CASRTASNQPQHF.

V and J are TRBV28 and TRBJ2-5; D perhaps matches TRBD2 (5 bases). This CDR3 spans 16 amino acids. The V gene's germline CDR1 is MDHEN and CDR2 SYDVKM. The germline V and J ends were trimmed by 2 bases and 4 bases, with 17 bases remaining between them. DNA for the CDR3: TGTGCCAGCAGTTTAACCGCTAGCATGTCGTCAGAGACCCAGTACTTC. Protein: CASSLTASMSSETQYF.

The chain recombines TRBV7-2 with TRBJ1-1; D call uncertain. Germline-derived CDR1 and CDR2 are SGHTA and FQGNSA. This CDR3 is built from 14 residues. V lost 1 base to trimming and J lost 0 bases, with 6 bases between them. The CDR3: CASSLGQVNTEAFF. The CDR3 DNA reads TGTGCCAGCAGCTTAGGGCAGGTGAACACTGAAGCTTTCTTT.

The CDR3 spells CASSLGGGSYEQYF. The CDR3 DNA sequence: TGTGCCAGCAGCTTAGGGGGCGGCTCCTACGAGCAGTACTTC. The chain employs TRBV7-2 and TRBJ2-7, with D perhaps matching TRBD1 (5 bases). Germline V gene sequence: CDR1 SGHTA, CDR2 FQGNSA. This CDR3 has 14 residues. Trimming removed 1 base from V and 0 bases from J, with 7 bases in between.

The V call is TRBV13, the J call TRBJ2-7; D is possibly TRBD1 (6 bases). V lost 5 bases and J 6 bases, leaving 23 bases between the germline ends. This CDR3 is built from 16 residues. CDR1 PRHDT and CDR2 FYEKMQ come from the germline V gene (reference sequence). The chain's CDR3 is CASSPDYQNAQGEQYF. CDR3 DNA: TGTGCCAGCAGCCCCGACTACCAAAACGCACAGGGCGAGCAGTACTTC.

The chain recombines TRBV7-2 with TRBJ1-2; D is undetermined. The CDR3 consists of 14 residues. Germline lookup yields CDR1 SGHTA and CDR2 FQGNSA. Trimming removed 2 bases at V and 3 bases at J, with 10 bases between. The CDR3 here is CASSLMVRDYGYTF. DNA for the CDR3: TGTGCCAGCAGCTTAATGGTCCGGGACTATGGCTACACCTTC.

The V call is TRBV28, the J call TRBJ1-5; unclear D gene. This CDR3 is 13 amino acids long. The V end was cut by 2 bases, the J end by 7 bases, with 9 bases between. Germline CDR1 and CDR2: MDHEN and SYDVKM. CDR3 sequence: CASSLIGRQPQHF. The CDR3 coding sequence is TGTGCCAGCAGTTTAATAGGGAGGCAGCCCCAGCATTTT.

The rearrangement joins TRBV6-6 to TRBJ2-5; D is uncertain. Trimming shortened V by 6 bases and J by 0 bases, and 11 bases separated the two germline ends. CDR1 is MNHNY, CDR2 SVGAGI, per germline (reference sequence). The CDR3 consists of 14 residues. CDR3 in amino acids: CASRNALDQETQYF. The CDR3 coding sequence is TGTGCCAGCAGGAATGCGCTCGACCAAGAGACCCAGTACTTC.

The chain has TRBV6-5 and TRBJ1-2; D might be TRBD1 (6 bases). CDR1 and CDR2 from the germline V gene are MNHEY and SVGAGI. CDR3 length equals 13 residues. V lost 8 bases and J lost 4, with 14 bases in between. In nucleotides, the CDR3 is TGTGCCAGCTGGGGGGCGGGTGTCTATGGCTACACCTTC. It translates to CASWGAGVYGYTF.

V and J are TRBV7-3 and TRBJ2-2; no definite D call. The CDR3 consists of 14 residues. Trimming left V 5 bases short and J 0 bases short, with 7 bases between. CDR1 is SGHTA, CDR2 FQGTGA, per germline. In DNA, the CDR3 is TGTGCCAGCAGCCCAGCACCGAACACCGGGGAGCTGTTTTTT. It codes for CASSPAPNTGELFF.

J is TRBJ2-2 and V is TRBV6-4; D gene unclear. The germline gives CDR1 MRHNA, CDR2 SNTAGT. The V gene lost 6 bases and the J gene lost 0 bases, with 5 bases spanning the gap. This CDR3 is 13 amino acids long. CDR3 region: CASRVANTGELFF. The CDR3 DNA reads TGTGCCAGCAGGGTAGCGAACACCGGGGAGCTGTTTTTT.

The V call is TRBV30, the J call TRBJ1-4, with a possible D match to TRBD1 (5 bases). CDR1 is GTSNPN, CDR2 SVGIG, per germline (reference sequence). The CDR3 consists of 14 residues. Trimming left V 4 bases short and J 6 bases short, with 15 bases between. The CDR3 protein is CAWKSGRGYEKLFF. For the CDR3, the DNA is TGTGCCTGGAAGTCGGGTAGGGGCTATGAAAAACTGTTTTTT. Full variable domain (missing parts from reference TRBV30 and TRBJ1-4): SQTIHQWPATLVQPVGSPLSLECTVEGTSNPNLYWYRQAAGRGLQLLFYSVGIGQISSEVPQNLSASRPQDRQFILSSKKLLLSDSGFYLCAWKSGRGYEKLFFGSGTQLSVL.